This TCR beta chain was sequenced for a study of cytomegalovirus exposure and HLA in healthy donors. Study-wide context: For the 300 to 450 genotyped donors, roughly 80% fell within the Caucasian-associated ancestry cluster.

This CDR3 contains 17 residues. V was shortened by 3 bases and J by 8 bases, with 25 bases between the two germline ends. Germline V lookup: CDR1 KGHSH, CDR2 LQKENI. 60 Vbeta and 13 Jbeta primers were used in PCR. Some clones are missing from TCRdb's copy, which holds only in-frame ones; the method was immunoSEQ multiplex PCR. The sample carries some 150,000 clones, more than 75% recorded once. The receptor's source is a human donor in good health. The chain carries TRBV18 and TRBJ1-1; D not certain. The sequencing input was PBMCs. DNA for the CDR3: TGTGCCAGCTCACCGGCAATATTGGGAGCGAGCACTGTAGAAGCTTTCTTT. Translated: CASSPAILGASTVEAFF.